The text below deals with one T cell receptor beta chain. Each sample came from a Caucasian adult donor living in Nashville, Tennessee. V trimming: 5 bases; J trimming: 5 bases; junction bases outside the gene matches: 4. The CDR3 is made up of 14 amino acids. Germline-derived CDR1 and CDR2 are MNHEY and SMNVEV (reference sequence). Sequencing was performed with immunoSEQ multiplex PCR; in TCRdb, only in-frame clones are kept and a portion is missing. The table has approximately 500,000 clones, 70% to 85% seen once. The source of the sample is a study of shared clonotypes between healthy human individuals.

Sequencing was performed on PBMCs. The chain uses TRBV27 and TRBJ2-1; 9 bases line up with TRBD2. This sequence was found in a woman between 35 and 50 years old in good health. Some clones in this sample may be carry-over from other donors' samples. CDR3 in amino acids: CASSKTSGHNEQFF. The DNA for the CDR3 is TGTGCCAGCAGTAAGACTAGCGGTCACAATGAGCAGTTCTTC.